These T cell receptor beta chains were read from a single sample in a study of shared clonotypes between healthy human individuals. Clones were sequenced by immunoSEQ multiplex PCR, and TCRdb holds only the in-frame ones, with some missing. Of around 1.1 million clones in the sample, roughly 80% were seen once. The sample consisted of memory CD4+ T cells from PBMCs. Receptors were obtained from a man between 18 and 35 years old in good health. Some clones in this sample may be carry-over from other donors' samples. The CDR3 runs from the conserved cysteine through the conserved F or W.

cdr3_aa	j_call	v_call
CASSALSTLITREQYF	TRBJ2-7	TRBV9
CASSQARGTEQYF	TRBJ2-7	TRBV4-3
CASSIVSRRTGEAFF	TRBJ1-1	TRBV19
CASSLAEGGNHEQFF	TRBJ2-1	TRBV5-8
CASSVQGHYIGGTEAFF	TRBJ1-1	TRBV28
CASSLSQLKDVNYGYTF	TRBJ1-2	TRBV28
CASSLAGTGSEKLFF	TRBJ1-4	TRBV5-1
CASSLGGQGGHEQYF	TRBJ2-7	TRBV9
CASSVIAGGWETQYF	TRBJ2-5	TRBV9
CASRTASGANTGELFF	TRBJ2-2	TRBV11-2
CAWGGQFRSYEQYF	TRBJ2-7	TRBV30
CASSEQGGKAFF	TRBJ1-1	TRBV25-1
CASSQEGWASSGANVLTF	TRBJ2-6	TRBV4-1
CASSIGQVMGAFF	TRBJ1-1	TRBV19
CASSPAGPYNEQFF	TRBJ2-1	TRBV27
CAISYRDRGTYEQYF	TRBJ2-7	TRBV10-3
CASSSTSGRGTGELFF	TRBJ2-2	TRBV6-5
CASRGTGDDYGYTF	TRBJ1-2	TRBV28